The 23 T cell receptor beta chains below come from one sample, sequenced in a study of T cell responses to AZD1222 COVID-19 vaccine. Clones were sequenced by immunoSEQ multiplex PCR, and TCRdb holds only the in-frame ones, with some missing. The table includes just over 90,000 clones, 80% to 90% detected once. Material: peripheral blood, obtained 28 days after the second AZD1222 dose. The receptors shown here come from an adult who received the AZD1222 COVID-19 vaccine.

The chain has TRBV6-5 and TRBJ1-2; tentative D call: TRBD1 (6 bases). CDR1 MNHEY and CDR2 SVGAGI come from the germline V gene. The CDR3 loop spans 14 amino acids. The V end lost 2 bases, the J end lost 5 bases, and 12 bases lay between the germline ends. DNA of the CDR3: TGTGCCAGCAGTTACATAGGAGGGGGGTATGGCTACACCTTC. Translation gives CASSYIGGGYGYTF.

The CDR3 region has the DNA TGTGCCAGCTCACCACCGTCCGGGGGCGATCAGCCCCAGCATTTT. The encoded protein is CASSPPSGGDQPQHF. This sequence joins TRBV18 and TRBJ1-5, with TRBD1 as a possible D gene (6 bases). V lost 0 bases to trimming and J lost 5 bases, with 11 bases between them. This CDR3 has 15 amino acids. CDR1 and CDR2 from the germline V gene are KGHSH and LQKENI.

The V call is TRBV2, the J call TRBJ2-1; 9 nucleotides agree with TRBD2. Germline V gene data show CDR1 as SNHLY and CDR2 as FYNNEI. V lost 7 bases, J lost 6 bases, and 7 bases stayed unmatched. The CDR3 runs to 14 residues. The DNA for the CDR3 is TGTGCCAGCAAGGGCGGGGGGGCTTTCAATGAGCAGTTCTTC. This codes for CASKGGGAFNEQFF.

The chain employs TRBV7-2 and TRBJ2-7; no reliable D call. The length of the CDR3 is 13 residues. Germline lookup yields CDR1 SGHTA and CDR2 FQGNSA. Between the trimmed V and J ends, which lost 1 base and 3 bases, there was a span of 7 bases. The CDR3 sequence is CASSLVYLYEQYF. The CDR3 bases are TGTGCCAGCAGCTTAGTATACCTCTACGAGCAGTACTTC.

The chain has TRBV5-5 and TRBJ2-3; 7 nucleotides match TRBD1. Trimming at V came to 4 bases and at J to 3 bases, leaving 11 bases not matched to a gene. The CDR3 is 16 amino acids. Germline CDR1 and CDR2: SGHKS and YYEKEE (reference sequence). The CDR3 region is CASSQGVRAQTDTQYF. CDR3 nucleotides: TGTGCCAGCAGCCAGGGGGTGCGGGCGCAAACAGATACGCAGTATTTT. Drawing the rest from reference TRBV5-5 and TRBJ2-3, the complete variable domain is DAGVTQSPTHLIKTRGQQVTLRCSPISGHKSVSWYQQVLGQGPQFIFQYYEKEERGRGNFPDRFSARQFPNYSSELNVNALLLGDSALYLCASSQGVRAQTDTQYFGPGTRLTVL.

This sequence joins TRBV6-5 and TRBJ1-1, with D maybe TRBD1 (5 bases). In germline, CDR1 is MNHEY, CDR2 SVGAGI. V dropped 6 bases and J dropped 0 bases, with 8 bases sitting between them. The CDR3 has 13 amino acids. Here the CDR3 reads CASRGGMNTEAFF. The DNA for the CDR3 is TGTGCCAGCAGGGGGGGTATGAACACTGAAGCTTTCTTT.

The V gene is TRBV6-6, the J gene TRBJ1-1; 10 bases are shared with TRBD1. The CDR3 runs 15 residues. Germline CDR1 and CDR2: MNHNY and SVGAGI (reference sequence). Unmatched junction bases numbered 3, after V lost 2 bases and J lost 3 bases. CDR3 protein: CASSYGTGEDTEAFF. The DNA of the CDR3 is TGTGCCAGCAGTTACGGGACAGGGGAAGACACTGAAGCTTTCTTT.

The J gene is TRBJ1-1, the V gene TRBV5-1; D is possibly TRBD1 (6 bases). Per the germline V gene, CDR1 is SGHRS and CDR2 is YFSETQ. The CDR3 consists of 14 residues. Trimming left V 4 bases short and J 7 bases short, with 17 bases between. In nucleotides, the CDR3 is TGCGCCAGCAGCGCCGGACAGCACACCTATGAAGCTTTCTTT. It is translated as CASSAGQHTYEAFF. Combining the CDR3 with reference TRBV5-1 and TRBJ1-1 gives the whole variable domain KAGVTQTPRYLIKTRGQQVTLSCSPISGHRSVSWYQQTPGQGLQFLFEYFSETQRNKGNFPGRFSGRQFSNSRSEMNVSTLELGDSALYLCASSAGQHTYEAFFGQGTRLTVV.

The chain joins TRBV27 to TRBJ1-1; tentatively, D is TRBD1 (6 bases). Trimming pared 6 bases from V and 2 bases from J, leaving 19 bases between. The CDR3 has 16 amino acids. Looked up from germline, CDR1 is MNHEY and CDR2 is SMNVEV (reference sequence). Written as DNA, the CDR3 is TGTGCCAGCAGCTCCAGTAGGGGGGCAAGAAACACTGAAGCTTTCTTT. Translated: CASSSSRGARNTEAFF.

The V call is TRBV23-1, the J call TRBJ1-6, with TRBD1 matching 9 bases. TRBV23-1 is filed as an ORF, its function uncertain. The CDR3 loop spans 12 amino acids. This CDR3 reads CAGGTGSSPLHF. CDR3 in DNA: TGCGCTGGGGGGACAGGGTCTTCACCCCTCCACTTT.

This clone has only one observation. V and J are TRBV5-6 and TRBJ1-1; 11 bases match TRBD1. The CDR3 loop spans 13 amino acids. The V and J ends lost 7 bases and 5 bases, in that order; junction bases with no gene match: 4. Looked up from germline, CDR1 is SGHDT and CDR2 is YYEEEE. The CDR3 is CASGRDRGTEAFF. In DNA form, the CDR3 reads TGTGCCAGCGGCCGGGACAGGGGGACTGAAGCTTTCTTT.

The chain's CDR3 is CASSIVGTGDNEQFF. CDR3 DNA: TGTGCCAGTAGTATAGTAGGGACAGGGGACAATGAGCAGTTCTTC. This rearrangement joins TRBV19 to TRBJ2-1, with 10 bases that match TRBD1. This CDR3 contains 15 residues. CDR1 is LNHDA and CDR2 is SQIVND in the germline V gene (reference sequence). V trimming: 1 base; J trimming: 5 bases; junction bases outside the gene matches: 2.

This clone was counted a single time. V usage is TRBV10-2 and J usage is TRBJ2-3; a weak D match, TRBD1 (6 bases). CDR3 length equals 13 residues. The ends were cut back, 10 bases at V and 2 bases at J, with 13 bases in the middle. Germline V gene lookup returns CDR1 WSHSY and CDR2 SAAADI. CDR3 protein: CATIGGPTDTQYF. CDR3 DNA sequence: TGCGCCACGATAGGGGGTCCCACAGATACGCAGTATTTT.

The rearrangement joins TRBV3-1 (or the pseudogene TRBV3-2) to TRBJ2-3; a possible D gene is TRBD2 (6 bases). Looked up from germline, CDR1 is LGHDT and CDR2 is YNNKEL (reference sequence). The CDR3 runs 18 residues. With 5 bases removed from V and 3 bases from J, the gap between germline ends came to 24 bases. The CDR3 loop reads CASSGDLNNLEFTDTQYF. CDR3 nucleotides: TGTGCCAGCAGCGGGGACTTAAACAACCTTGAGTTTACAGATACGCAGTATTTT.

The chain joins TRBV6-5 to TRBJ1-2, with D maybe TRBD1 (5 bases). There are 13 residues in the CDR3. Trimming took 2 bases from V and 8 from J, leaving 12 bases between them. Germline-derived CDR1 and CDR2 are MNHEY and SVGAGI. In nucleotides, the CDR3 is TGTGCCAGCAGTTACACGGGGGAGAGAGGCTACACCTTC. It yields the protein CASSYTGERGYTF.

The genes are TRBV2 and TRBJ1-5, with a weak D call TRBD1 (5 bases). Germline-derived CDR1 and CDR2 are SNHLY and FYNNEI. CDR3 length: 13 residues. The V gene lost 4 bases and the J gene lost 6 bases, with 10 bases spanning the gap. This chain's CDR3 is CASSGQGIQPQHF. The CDR3 bases are TGTGCCAGCAGTGGTCAGGGAATTCAGCCCCAGCATTTT. Drawing the rest from reference TRBV2 and TRBJ1-5, the complete variable domain is EPEVTQTPSHQVTQMGQEVILRCVPISNHLYFYWYRQILGQKVEFLVSFYNNEISEKSEIFDDQFSVERPDGSNFTLKIRSTKLEDSAMYFCASSGQGIQPQHFGDGTRLSIL.

The V and J genes are TRBV20-1 and TRBJ1-1; D is unclear. The CDR3 extends over 11 amino acids. The V and J ends lost 3 bases and 4 bases respectively, with 6 bases between them. Germline CDR1 is DFQATT and CDR2 is SNEGSKA (reference sequence). CDR3 amino acids: CSARGSTEAFF. Here the CDR3 DNA reads TGCAGTGCTAGGGGTTCCACTGAAGCTTTCTTT.

The rearrangement joins TRBV11-2 to TRBJ2-5; D might be TRBD1 (5 bases). The germline V gene encodes CDR1 SGHAT and CDR2 FQNNGV. CDR3 length: 14 residues. Trimming stripped 3 bases from V and 5 bases from J, with 13 bases between. CDR3 DNA: TGTGCCAGCAGCTTGTTTGACAGTGAGGAGACCCAGTACTTC. Protein sequence: CASSLFDSEETQYF.

The V call is TRBV6-6, the J call TRBJ2-2; D may correspond to TRBD1 or TRBD2 (5 bases each). CDR1 MNHNY and CDR2 SVGAGI come from the germline V gene (reference sequence). The CDR3 spans 12 residues. Trimming removed 7 bases from V and 8 bases from J, with 11 bases in between. For the CDR3, the DNA is TGTGCCAGCACGGGGCGAGGGGGGGAGCTGTTTTTT. It codes for CASTGRGGELFF.

The chain carries TRBV7-2 and TRBJ2-7; D not resolved. Per germline, CDR1 SGHTA and CDR2 FQGNSA. The V end lost 3 bases, the J end lost 0 bases, and 12 bases lay between the germline ends. The length of the CDR3 is 15 residues. CDR3 DNA: TGTGCCAGCAGCTTTGGCAGTTCTTACTCCTACGAGCAGTACTTC. Its protein is CASSFGSSYSYEQYF.

The chain joins TRBV6-1 to TRBJ2-5; tentative D call: TRBD2 (6 bases). The CDR3 runs to 15 residues. V was shortened by 3 bases and J by 4 bases, with 15 bases between the two germline ends. Germline CDR1 is MNHNS and CDR2 is SASEGT. CDR3 DNA sequence: TGTGCCAGCAGTGACCCCCCGGGAGAGGGAGAGACCCAGTACTTC. It codes for CASSDPPGEGETQYF.

The table lists this clone with a count of one. This chain links TRBV14 with TRBJ2-5, with D possibly being TRBD1 (6 bases). The germline V and J ends were trimmed by 4 bases and 4 bases, with 13 bases remaining between them. CDR1 and CDR2 (germline): SGHDN, FVKESK. CDR3 length: 14 amino acids. CDR3 nucleotide sequence: TGTGCCAGCAGCCCCCAGGGGACACCAGAGACCCAGTACTTC. It is translated as CASSPQGTPETQYF. The full variable domain, in which reference TRBV14 and TRBJ2-5 provide the parts outside the CDR3, is EAGVTQFPSHSVIEKGQTVTLRCDPISGHDNLYWYRRVMGKEIKFLLHFVKESKQDESGMPNNRFLAERTGGTYSTLKVQPAELEDSGVYFCASSPQGTPETQYFGPGTRLLVL.

This sequence joins TRBV7-2 and TRBJ1-2, with 7 bases matching TRBD1. The germline CDR1 and CDR2 sequences are SGHTA and FQGNSA. CDR3 size: 14 residues. V lost 2 bases to trimming and J lost 7 bases; unmatched junction nucleotides: 7. CDR3 in DNA: TGTGCCAGCAGCTTAAAGTTGGGACAGCTTGGCTACACCTTC. Translating gives CASSLKLGQLGYTF.